This T cell receptor (beta chain) was sequenced for a study of T cell responses to AZD1222 COVID-19 vaccine listed by TCRdb under 2021. In terms of the full investigation: TCR sequencing covered about 230 trial participants: roughly 200 given two doses of AZD1222 and approximately 25 given two doses of MenACWY control vaccine. Enrollment into the trials was organized by age into subgroups of 18-55, 56-69 and 70-plus years, and those subgroups contained approximately 150, 30 and 60 TCR-sequenced participants, respectively. Beyond this particular receptor, the publication reports: In the small 56-69-year group, the increase in depth fell short of significance, most likely because of low power. Because no samples from the day 14 peak response were available, repertoires could be characterized only after the peak T cell response. CD4 TCRs associated with the vaccine covered the entire spike protein, and the dominant responses were in regions 160-218 and 743-854. Reportedly, almost half of the unique spike-specific TCRs recognized epitopes lying outside the regions that are mutated in the B.1.351 and B.1.1.7 variants. Most participants were white British and females outnumbered males, and the authors suggested that clonal diversity may have been underestimated. After two AZD1222 doses, spike-specific TCR breadth and depth were significantly higher than at day 0 and than in MenACWY recipients. Conclusions about previously exposed vaccinees are limited because only a handful of AZD1222 recipients were SARS-CoV-2 seropositive at baseline.

The CDR3 regions of human TCRbeta chains were analyzed by immunosequencing. Concerning the study's data processing: TCRs in the repertoires were matched against a reference library of SARS-CoV-2-specific TCRs that had been generated with the MIRA antigen-specificity platform. Breadth was defined as the fraction of unique TCRs that were SARS-CoV-2-associated, and depth was defined as the fraction of total T cells that were SARS-CoV-2-associated. Using the MIRA data, every spike-specific TCR was mapped to the spike region that the TCR reacted to and assigned to either a CD4 or a CD8 class. Log10-transformed breadth and depth values were compared by one-way ANOVA with Sidak's multiple comparisons tests. Held by TCRdb, this immuneACCESS table contains in-frame sequences only and omits some clones. Under half of the omission traces to an unresolved V gene where checked; the cause of the rest is unknown. From that table come the V and J calls and clone size; the DNA was used to work out D and trimming. For this sample the table gives 150,000 or so clones, of which around 91% were detected only once. Of the sample, about 5.9% falls within the top ten clones.

As for this clone: Its antigen is not yet known. No base quality values were provided; no much bigger clone lies one nucleotide off.

There are 14 amino acids in the CDR3, from cysteine to phenylalanine inclusive. This entry keeps only the CDR3 DNA: 42 bases, framed from base 1. The germline V gene (reference sequence) gives CDR1 as SEHNR and CDR2 as FQNEAQ. Relative to germline, V is 5 bases shorter and J is 5 bases shorter, with 15 bases between their ends. The time point label of this sample denotes: about 28 days (+/-7) after the second vaccine dose. AZD1222 recipients given second doses at about 4 weeks or at about 12 weeks were pooled, since spike-specific TCR depth and breadth were not found to differ between the two schedules. Vaccinee samples came from UK trials COV001 and COV002, including a single-blind randomized controlled phase 2/3 trial of AZD1222 (ChAdOx1 nCoV-19) in healthy adults. Trial participant PBMC samples were collected at day 0 and day 28 after the second dose for TCRbeta chain sequencing.

The sequence is built from TRBV7-9 and TRBJ2-5, with the D gene possibly TRBD1 or TRBD2, each one fitting 7 bases. Material: peripheral blood, obtained 28 days after the second AZD1222 dose. The sequence was obtained from an adult who received the AZD1222 COVID-19 vaccine. The base sequence is TGTGCCAGCAGCATCAGGGGGGGCCTTGAGACCCAGTACTTC. This encodes CASSIRGGLETQYF.